The next 16 T cell receptor beta chains were all read from a single sample in a study of PD-L1 blockade in urothelial cancer. The sample's time point: pretreatment peripheral blood. The repertoire was sequenced with immunoSEQ multiplex PCR; TCRdb's copy has only in-frame clones and lacks some. This repertoire shows 40,000 or so clones, 90% to 95% found once; its top ten account for about 11%. Specimen: PBMCs, collected around atezolizumab (anti-PD-L1) treatment. The receptor source for this set is a woman in her sixties with urothelial cancer.

This chain uses TRBV5-1 with TRBJ1-5; a possible D gene is TRBD1 (5 bases). Germline V lookup: CDR1 SGHRS, CDR2 YFSETQ. The V and J ends lost 0 bases and 4 bases respectively, with 11 bases between them. This CDR3 region has 15 residues. For the CDR3, the DNA is TGCGCCAGCAGCTTGGATGGGCAGGGAAATCAGCCCCAGCATTTT. It codes for CASSLDGQGNQPQHF.

The rearrangement joins TRBV5-1 to TRBJ2-5, with 8 bases matching TRBD1. The V gene end was trimmed by 2 bases and the J gene end by 5 bases; junction bases not matched to a gene: 11. Germline assignment: CDR1 SGHRS and CDR2 YFSETQ. The CDR3 spans 16 residues. As DNA, the CDR3 is TGCGCCAGCAGCTTCTCTCCGGCAGGGGGCGAGGAGACCCAGTACTTC. This encodes CASSFSPAGGEETQYF.

The chain uses TRBV7-3 and TRBJ2-7, with TRBD2 matching over 9 bases. Germline V gene data show CDR1 as SGHTA and CDR2 as FQGTGA. The V gene end was trimmed by 2 bases and the J gene end by 12 bases; junction bases not matched to a gene: 8. The CDR3 runs 13 residues. CDR3 in amino acids: CASSLFAGGPGYF. CDR3 DNA: TGTGCCAGCAGCTTATTCGCGGGAGGGCCGGGGTACTTC.

This chain's CDR3 is CASSTGATNYGYTF. The CDR3 nucleotides read TGTGCCAGCAGTACAGGTGCTACTAACTATGGCTACACCTTC. The V call is TRBV2, the J call TRBJ1-2, with D tentatively TRBD1 (5 bases). Trimming took 5 bases from V and 0 from J, leaving 10 bases between them. The CDR3 is 14 residues long. CDR1 and CDR2 (germline): SNHLY, FYNNEI.

This clone was counted a few times. The chain combines TRBV19 with TRBJ1-1; possible D gene TRBD1, 5 bases. V shed 10 bases and J shed 5 bases, with 17 bases lying between them. Germline V lookup: CDR1 LNHDA, CDR2 SQIVND (reference sequence). This CDR3 has 13 residues. CDR3 loop: CATGGFGETEAFF. The CDR3 DNA sequence: TGTGCCACTGGGGGGTTCGGAGAGACTGAAGCTTTCTTT.

The chain has TRBV7-2 and TRBJ1-2; D gene uncertain. The CDR3 covers 15 residues. Trimming cost V 4 bases and J 0 bases, with 12 bases left between them. Germline values: CDR1 SGHTA, CDR2 FQGNSA. CDR3 sequence (DNA): TGTGCCAGCAGCTCCCCCGGGAGGGCTAACTATGGCTACACCTTC. Translating gives CASSSPGRANYGYTF.

This clone was found a few times. The V call is TRBV28, the J call TRBJ1-2; D might be TRBD1 (5 bases). Germline assignment: CDR1 MDHEN and CDR2 SYDVKM. The CDR3 length is 15 residues. V gave up 3 bases and J gave up 6 bases, with 17 bases separating them. CDR3 protein: CASSLGGVRRDGYTF. CDR3 bases: TGTGCCAGCAGTTTGGGGGGGGTGAGGAGGGATGGCTACACCTTC.

This chain joins TRBV11-2 and TRBJ1-1, with TRBD1 matching over 9 bases. The J segment lost 2 bases and the V segment lost 7 bases, leaving 11 bases of the junction unmatched. The CDR3 length is 16 residues. CDR1 is SGHAT and CDR2 is FQNNGV in the germline V gene. CDR3 residues: CASNDGTGWVNTEAFF. The CDR3, as DNA: TGTGCCAGCAACGACGGGACAGGGTGGGTTAACACTGAAGCTTTCTTT.

V is TRBV4-1 and J is TRBJ1-2; D gene uncertain. CDR3 length equals 15 residues. Germline lookup yields CDR1 MGHRA and CDR2 YSYEKL. The germline V and J ends were trimmed by 4 bases and 0 bases, with 12 bases remaining between them. The CDR3 DNA follows: TGCGCCAGCAGCCCCCGGGATCCAGCTAACTATGGCTACACCTTC. This encodes CASSPRDPANYGYTF.

The J gene is TRBJ2-3, the V gene TRBV2; 8 positions agree with TRBD2. Germline values: CDR1 SNHLY, CDR2 FYNNEI. This CDR3 is built from 16 residues. With V trimmed by 3 bases and J by 4 bases, 9 bases remained unmatched. The CDR3 region is CASSEPGLGLSDTQYF. The CDR3 DNA follows: TGTGCCAGCAGTGAGCCGGGACTAGGTCTCTCAGATACGCAGTATTTT.

The chain couples TRBV28 to TRBJ1-2; 8 bases line up with TRBD1. Trimming cost V 3 bases and J 3 bases; bases outside gene matches: 3. This CDR3 has 14 amino acids. CDR1 is MDHEN, CDR2 SYDVKM, per germline. Here the CDR3 reads CASSFGTGDYGYTF. CDR3 sequence (DNA): TGTGCCAGCAGTTTTGGGACAGGAGACTATGGCTACACCTTC.

This clone appeared a single time. The chain couples TRBV18 to TRBJ1-1; 10 bases are shared with TRBD1. With V trimmed by 3 bases and J by 4 bases, 2 bases remained unmatched. In germline, CDR1 is KGHSH, CDR2 LQKENI. This CDR3 is built from 14 residues. CDR3 bases: TGTGCCAGCTCACCTTGGACAGGGGGCACTGAAGCTTTCTTT. Translating gives CASSPWTGGTEAFF.

The rearrangement uses TRBV15 and TRBJ2-1; 11 nucleotides agree with TRBD2. Per germline, CDR1 LNHNV and CDR2 YYDKDF (reference sequence). The junction had 18 bases not matched to a gene; V was cut back by 5 bases and J by 9 bases. The CDR3 consists of 18 residues. The CDR3 DNA reads TGTGCCACCAGCGACTCTAGCGGGAGGACAGAATTTCGGGGTGAGCAGTTCTTC. Protein sequence: CATSDSSGRTEFRGEQFF.

CDR3 residues: CASGPLRGDTQYF. DNA for the CDR3: TGTGCCAGTGGCCCCCTGCGGGGAGATACGCAGTATTTT. The rearrangement links TRBV19 to TRBJ2-3; possible D gene TRBD2, 6 bases. Germline CDR1 reads LNHDA; CDR2 reads SQIVND (reference sequence). V lost 8 bases and J 5 bases, leaving 14 bases between the germline ends. The CDR3 loop spans 13 amino acids.

The V gene is TRBV7-2, the J gene TRBJ2-7; TRBD2 aligns across 14 bases. With V trimmed by 6 bases and J by 9 bases, 4 bases remained unmatched. Germline-derived CDR1 and CDR2 are SGHTA and FQGNSA. The length of the CDR3 is 13 residues. The CDR3 DNA is TGTGCCAGCAGGACTAGCGGGAGGGCCCGGCAGTACTTC. Its translation: CASRTSGRARQYF.

A single count supports this clone. The chain combines TRBV7-9 with TRBJ1-1; D unclear. Germline lookup yields CDR1 SEHNR and CDR2 FQNEAQ (reference sequence). CDR3 size: 13 residues. V lost 1 base and J lost 6, with 9 bases in between. For the CDR3, the DNA is TGTGCCAGCAGCTTAGGCTGGCGGGCTGAAGCTTTCTTT. It encodes CASSLGWRAEAFF.